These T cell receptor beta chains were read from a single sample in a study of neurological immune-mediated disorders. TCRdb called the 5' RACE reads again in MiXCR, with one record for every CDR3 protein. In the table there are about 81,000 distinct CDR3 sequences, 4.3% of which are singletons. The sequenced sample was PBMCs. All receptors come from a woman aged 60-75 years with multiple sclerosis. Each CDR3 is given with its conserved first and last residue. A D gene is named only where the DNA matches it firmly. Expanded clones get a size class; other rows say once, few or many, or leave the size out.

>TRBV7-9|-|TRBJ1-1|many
TGTGCCAGCAGAAGACAGGCTCTGAACACTGAAGCTTTCTTT
CASRRQALNTEAFF
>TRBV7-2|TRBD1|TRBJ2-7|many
TGTGCCAGCAGCGAGGGACAGGGACCCTACGAGCAGTACTTC
CASSEGQGPYEQYF
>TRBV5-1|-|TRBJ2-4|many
TGCGCCAGCAGCTCGGGGGCTGCCAAAAACATTCAGTACTTC
CASSSGAAKNIQYF
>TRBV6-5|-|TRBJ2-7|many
TGTGCCAGCAGTTACTCGAATAGGTTGCAGGGGCCTGGTTACGAGCAGTACTTC
CASSYSNRLQGPGYEQYF
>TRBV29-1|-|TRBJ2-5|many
TGCAGCGTTGAGGCAGGGTTAGAAGAGACCCAGTACTTC
CSVEAGLEETQYF
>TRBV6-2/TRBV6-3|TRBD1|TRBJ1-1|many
TGTGCCAGCAGTTACGGGTTACAGGGGAGCCCTGAAGCTTTCTTT
CASSYGLQGSPEAFF
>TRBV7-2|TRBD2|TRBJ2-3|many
TGTGCCAGCAGCTTAGGGGACTACAGCACAGATACGCAGTATTTT
CASSLGDYSTDTQYF
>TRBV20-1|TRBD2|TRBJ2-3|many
TGCAGTGCTAGAGATGCTAGCGGGATCAGCACAGATACGCAGTATTTT
CSARDASGISTDTQYF
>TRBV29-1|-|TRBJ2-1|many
TGCAGCGCCGGATTGCAGGGGAATGAGCAGTTCTTC
CSAGLQGNEQFF
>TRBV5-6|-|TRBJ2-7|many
TGTGCCAGCAGCATCCCTTGGGAGATTGGGGCCCTCGCCGAGCAGTACTTC
CASSIPWEIGALAEQYF
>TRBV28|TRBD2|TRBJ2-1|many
TGTGCCAGCAATAGCGGGGGTCAGATTAGGGATGAGCAGTTCTTC
CASNSGGQIRDEQFF
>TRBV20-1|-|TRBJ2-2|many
TGCAGTGCTAACCCGTTGTTGGCAGGGGTCACCGGGGAGCTGTTTTTT
CSANPLLAGVTGELFF
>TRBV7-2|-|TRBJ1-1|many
TGTGCCAGCGGGGGCCAGTTGAACACTGAAGCTTTCTTT
CASGGQLNTEAFF
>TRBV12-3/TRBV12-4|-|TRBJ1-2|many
TGTGCCAGCAGTATGACCGGGGACTATGGCTACACCTTC
CASSMTGDYGYTF
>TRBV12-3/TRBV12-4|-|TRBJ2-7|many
TGTGCCAGCAGCTGGTCCCTCCACGAGCAGTACTTC
CASSWSLHEQYF
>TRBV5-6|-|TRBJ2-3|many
TGTGCCAGCAGCGTATCGATAGATACGCAGTATTTT
CASSVSIDTQYF
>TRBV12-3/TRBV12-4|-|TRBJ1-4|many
TGTGCCAGCAGAACGCGGGGGCGCAGTGAAAAACTGTTTTTT
CASRTRGRSEKLFF
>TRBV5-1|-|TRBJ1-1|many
TGCGCCAGCAGCTTGGAGGGTCTGGGAGCTTTCTTT
CASSLEGLGAFF
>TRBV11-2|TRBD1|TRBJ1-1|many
TGTGCCAGCAGCTTGAGACAGGGGCAATACACTGAAGCTTTCTTT
CASSLRQGQYTEAFF
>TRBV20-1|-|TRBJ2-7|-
TGCAGTACTAGAAAACAAGGTTACGAGCAGTACTTC
CSTRKQGYEQYF
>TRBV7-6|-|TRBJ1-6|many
TGTGCCAGCAGCTTAGGCACCGGGCAGGCTAATTCACCCCTCCACTTT
CASSLGTGQANSPLHF
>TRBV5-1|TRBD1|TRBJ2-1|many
TGCGCCAGCAGCTTGGCCCGGGACAGGAGACTACCCTTGTACAATGAGCAGTTCTTC
CASSLARDRRLPLYNEQFF
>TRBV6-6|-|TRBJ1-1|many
TGTGCCAGCAGCTTCACTAACACTGAAGCTTTCTTT
CASSFTNTEAFF
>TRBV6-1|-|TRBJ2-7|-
TGTGCCAGCAGGGGCGGGACAGCTAGCTCCTACGAGCAGTACTTC
CASRGGTASSYEQYF
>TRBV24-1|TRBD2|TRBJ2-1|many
TGTGCCACCAGTGGATCCGGCGGACTAGCACTTTATGAGCAGTTCTTC
CATSGSGGLALYEQFF
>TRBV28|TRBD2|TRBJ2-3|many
TGTGCCAGCACCCCCCCCGGGGCTAGCGGGCCAAGCACAGATACGCAGTATTTT
CASTPPGASGPSTDTQYF
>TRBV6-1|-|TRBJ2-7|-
TGTGCCAGCAGTGTAAAGATGGGCTACGAGCAGTACTTC
CASSVKMGYEQYF
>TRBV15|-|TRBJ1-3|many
TGTGCCACCAGCAGAGCGTTGGCAGACTCTGGAAACACCATATATTTT
CATSRALADSGNTIYF
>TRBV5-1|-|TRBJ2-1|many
TGCGCCAGCAGCTTGGCCGCAGGGGCCCCTTCCTACAATGAGCAGTTCTTC
CASSLAAGAPSYNEQFF
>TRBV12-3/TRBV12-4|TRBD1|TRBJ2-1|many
TGTGCCAGCAGCCCCGACAGGGGTGAGCAGTTCTTC
CASSPDRGEQFF
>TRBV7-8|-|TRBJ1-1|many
TGTGCCAGCAGATCGGACTCAGGGAAGAACACTGAAGCTTTCTTT
CASRSDSGKNTEAFF
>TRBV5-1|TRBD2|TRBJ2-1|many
TGCGCCAGCAGCTTGGTTACGGGGGGGTCCTACAATGAGCAGTTCTTC
CASSLVTGGSYNEQFF
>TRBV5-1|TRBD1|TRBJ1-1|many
TGCGCCAGCAGCCCAGGTTCGACAGGGGCCGCCACTGAAGCTTTCTTT
CASSPGSTGAATEAFF
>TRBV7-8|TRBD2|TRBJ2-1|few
TGTGCCAGCAGCTTAGTAGCGGGGAGCCCCAAATCAAACAATGAGCAGTTCTTC
CASSLVAGSPKSNNEQFF
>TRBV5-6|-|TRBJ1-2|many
TGTGCCAGCAGCTTGAGGGATCAATCCTATGGCTACACCTTC
CASSLRDQSYGYTF
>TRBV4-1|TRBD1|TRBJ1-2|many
TGCGCCAGCAGCCAAGAGGCGACAGGGGAATATGGCTACACCTTC
CASSQEATGEYGYTF
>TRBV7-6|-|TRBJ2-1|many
TGTGCCAGCAGCCCCGGGGGCAATGAGCAGTTCTTC
CASSPGGNEQFF
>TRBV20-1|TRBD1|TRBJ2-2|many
TGCAGTGCTAGAAAAGGGGGCTCCACCGGGGAGCTGTTTTTT
CSARKGGSTGELFF
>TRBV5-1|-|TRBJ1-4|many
TGCGCCAGCAGCTTGGTCGGGGGTTCTGAAAAACTGTTTTTT
CASSLVGGSEKLFF
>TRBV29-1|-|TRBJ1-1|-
TGCAGCGTTAAAAGGGGGGGCGGCGGGGACACTGAAGCTTTCTTT
CSVKRGGGGDTEAFF
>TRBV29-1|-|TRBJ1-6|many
TGCAGCGTTGCCTTCTCACCCCTCCACTTT
CSVAFSPLHF
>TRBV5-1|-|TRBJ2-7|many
TGCGCCAGCAGCTTGGCCGTCGGGTTTATGTACGAGCAGTACTTC
CASSLAVGFMYEQYF
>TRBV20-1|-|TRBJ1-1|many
TGCAGTGCTAGAGTTGGCAGGGGGAACACTGAAGCTTTCTTT
CSARVGRGNTEAFF
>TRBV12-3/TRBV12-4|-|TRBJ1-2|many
TGTGCCAGCAGTTTGTCCGCAGGGGTCCCAACCTTC
CASSLSAGVPTF
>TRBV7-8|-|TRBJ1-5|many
TGTGCCAGCAGCTTAGCGGGGATCAGGGTGGTTAATCAGCCCCAGCATTTT
CASSLAGIRVVNQPQHF
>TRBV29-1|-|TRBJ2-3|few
TGCAGCGTTGTTGCCGGTGGAACGCAGTATTTT
CSVVAGGTQYF